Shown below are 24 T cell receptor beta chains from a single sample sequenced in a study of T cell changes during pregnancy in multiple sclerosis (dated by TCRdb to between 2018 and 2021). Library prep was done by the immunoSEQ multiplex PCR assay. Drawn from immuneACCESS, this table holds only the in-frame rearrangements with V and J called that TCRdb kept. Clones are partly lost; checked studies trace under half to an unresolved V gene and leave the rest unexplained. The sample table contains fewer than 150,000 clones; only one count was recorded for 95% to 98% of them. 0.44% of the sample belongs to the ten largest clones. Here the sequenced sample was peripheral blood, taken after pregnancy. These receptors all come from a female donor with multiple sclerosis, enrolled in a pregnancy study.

The CDR3 DNA is TGTGCCAGCAGCCCAGGGACAGTGAACACCGGGGAGCTGTTTTTT. It codes for CASSPGTVNTGELFF. The gene calls are TRBV7-3 and TRBJ2-2; 7 bases fit TRBD1. This CDR3 is 15 amino acids long. The trim removed 5 bases at V and 1 base at J, leaving 4 bases unmatched. From germline, CDR1 is SGHTA and CDR2 FQGTGA.

This CDR3 reads CASRGGPLPTEAFF. CDR3 nucleotides: TGTGCCAGCAGGGGAGGACCCCTACCGACTGAAGCTTTCTTT. The V and J genes are TRBV28 and TRBJ1-1; D remains unclear. Trimming stripped 6 bases from V and 5 bases from J, with 16 bases between. This CDR3 is 14 amino acids long. Germline CDR1 MDHEN, CDR2 SYDVKM. Combining the CDR3 with reference TRBV28 and TRBJ1-1 gives the whole variable domain DVKVTQSSRYLVKRTGEKVFLECVQDMDHENMFWYRQDPGLGLRLIYFSYDVKMKEKGDIPEGYSVSREKKERFSLILESASTNQTSMYLCASRGGPLPTEAFFGQGTRLTVV.

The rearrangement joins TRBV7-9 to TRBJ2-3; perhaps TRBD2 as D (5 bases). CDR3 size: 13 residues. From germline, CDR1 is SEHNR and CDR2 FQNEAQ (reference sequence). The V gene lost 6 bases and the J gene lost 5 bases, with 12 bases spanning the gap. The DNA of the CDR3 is TGTGCCAGCAGGCGCCTACGGGGAGATACGCAGTATTTT. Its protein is CASRRLRGDTQYF.

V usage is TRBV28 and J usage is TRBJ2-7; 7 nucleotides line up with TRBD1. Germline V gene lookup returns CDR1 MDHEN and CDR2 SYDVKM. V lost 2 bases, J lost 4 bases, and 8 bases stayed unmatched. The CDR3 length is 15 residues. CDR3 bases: TGTGCCAGCAGTTTAAGGGGGCGCCGGGCTTACGAGCAGTACTTC. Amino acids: CASSLRGRRAYEQYF.

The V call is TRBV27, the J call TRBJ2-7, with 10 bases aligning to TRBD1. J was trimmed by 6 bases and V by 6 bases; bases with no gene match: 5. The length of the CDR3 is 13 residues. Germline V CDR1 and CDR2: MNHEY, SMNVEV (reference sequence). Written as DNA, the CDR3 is TGTGCCAGCAGCTGGGACAGGGGTCGCGAGCAGTACTTC. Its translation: CASSWDRGREQYF.

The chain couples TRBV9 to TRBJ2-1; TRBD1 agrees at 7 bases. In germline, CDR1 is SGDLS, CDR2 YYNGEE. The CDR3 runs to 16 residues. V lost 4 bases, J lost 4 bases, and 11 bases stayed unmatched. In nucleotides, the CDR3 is TGTGCCAGCAGCCTAGAGGGGGCGGTCCGGTACAATGAGCAGTTCTTC. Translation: CASSLEGAVRYNEQFF. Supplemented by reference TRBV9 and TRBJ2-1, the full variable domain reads DSGVTQTPKHLITATGQRVTLRCSPRSGDLSVYWYQQSLDQGLQFLIQYYNGEERAKGNILERFSAQQFPDLHSELNLSSLELGDSALYFCASSLEGAVRYNEQFFGPGTRLTVL.

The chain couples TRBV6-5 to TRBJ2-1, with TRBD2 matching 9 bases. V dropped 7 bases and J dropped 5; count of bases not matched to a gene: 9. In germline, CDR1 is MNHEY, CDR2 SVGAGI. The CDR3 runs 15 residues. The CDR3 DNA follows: TGTGCCAGCATATATGGACTAGCGCAGAACAATGAGCAGTTCTTC. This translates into CASIYGLAQNNEQFF.

CDR3 nucleotides: TGTGCCAGTAGTTCGAGACTAGCGGGAGTGCAGAATGAGCAGTTCTTC. Translating it yields CASSSRLAGVQNEQFF. The rearrangement uses TRBV19 and TRBJ2-1, with 12 bases identical to TRBD2. V was clipped by 5 bases and J by 7 bases; unmatched bases: 9. The CDR3 runs 16 residues. Germline V gene data show CDR1 as LNHDA and CDR2 as SQIVND (reference sequence).

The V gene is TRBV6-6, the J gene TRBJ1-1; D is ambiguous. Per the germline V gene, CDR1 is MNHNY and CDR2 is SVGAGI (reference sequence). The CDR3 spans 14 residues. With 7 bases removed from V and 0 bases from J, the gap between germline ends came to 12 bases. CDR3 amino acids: CASIGLIMNTEAFF. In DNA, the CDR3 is TGTGCCAGCATCGGACTGATTATGAACACTGAAGCTTTCTTT.

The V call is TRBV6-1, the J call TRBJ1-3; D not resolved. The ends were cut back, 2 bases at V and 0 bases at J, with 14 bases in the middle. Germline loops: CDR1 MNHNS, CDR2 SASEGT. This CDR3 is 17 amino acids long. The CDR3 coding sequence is TGTGCCAGCAGTGAACTCATCTCAGGCTTCTCTGGAAACACCATATATTTT. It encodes CASSELISGFSGNTIYF.

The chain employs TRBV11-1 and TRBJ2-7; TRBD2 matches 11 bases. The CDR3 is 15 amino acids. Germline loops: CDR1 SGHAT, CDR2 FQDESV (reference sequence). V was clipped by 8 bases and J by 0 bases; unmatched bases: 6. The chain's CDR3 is CASAPGLAASYEQYF. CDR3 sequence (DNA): TGTGCCAGCGCGCCGGGACTAGCGGCCTCCTACGAGCAGTACTTC.

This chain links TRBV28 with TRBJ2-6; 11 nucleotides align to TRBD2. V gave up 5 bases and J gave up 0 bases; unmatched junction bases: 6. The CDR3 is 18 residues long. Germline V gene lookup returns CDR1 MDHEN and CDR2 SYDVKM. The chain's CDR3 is CASSPGTSGYSGANVLTF. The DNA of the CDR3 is TGTGCCAGCAGTCCCGGGACTAGCGGATACTCTGGGGCCAACGTCCTGACTTTC. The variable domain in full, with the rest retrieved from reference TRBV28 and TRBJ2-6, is DVKVTQSSRYLVKRTGEKVFLECVQDMDHENMFWYRQDPGLGLRLIYFSYDVKMKEKGDIPEGYSVSREKKERFSLILESASTNQTSMYLCASSPGTSGYSGANVLTFGAGSRLTVL.

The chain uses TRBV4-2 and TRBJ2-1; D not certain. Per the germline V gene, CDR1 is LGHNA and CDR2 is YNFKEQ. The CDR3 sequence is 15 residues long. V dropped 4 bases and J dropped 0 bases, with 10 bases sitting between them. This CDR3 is CASSLDRSSYNEQFF. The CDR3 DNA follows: TGTGCCAGCAGCCTCGATCGGAGCTCCTACAATGAGCAGTTCTTC.

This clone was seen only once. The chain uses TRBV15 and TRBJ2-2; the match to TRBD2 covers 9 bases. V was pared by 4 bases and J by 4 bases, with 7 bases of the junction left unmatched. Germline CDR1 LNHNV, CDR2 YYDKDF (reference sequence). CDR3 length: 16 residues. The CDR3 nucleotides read TGTGCCACCAGCAACCCAGCGGGAGGACTCACCGGGGAGCTGTTTTTT. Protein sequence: CATSNPAGGLTGELFF. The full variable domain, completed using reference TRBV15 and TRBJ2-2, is DAMVIQNPRYQVTQFGKPVTLSCSQTLNHNVMYWYQQKSSQAPKLLFHYYDKDFNNEADTPDNFQSRRPNTSFCFLDIRSPGLGDTAMYLCATSNPAGGLTGELFFGEGSRLTVL.

The CDR3 DNA reads as TGTGCCAGCAGTGGAGAGTCCGGGACTGGAGTCTACGAGCAGTACTTC. Protein: CASSGESGTGVYEQYF. V is TRBV6-1 and J is TRBJ2-7; D may be TRBD2 (6 bases). Between the trimmed V and J ends, which lost 4 bases and 3 bases, there was a span of 19 bases. This CDR3 is built from 16 residues. The germline V gene has CDR1 MNHNS and CDR2 SASEGT.

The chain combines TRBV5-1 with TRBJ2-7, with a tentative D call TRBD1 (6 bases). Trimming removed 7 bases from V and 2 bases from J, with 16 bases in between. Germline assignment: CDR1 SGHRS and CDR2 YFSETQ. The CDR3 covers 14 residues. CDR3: CASRFEQGPYEQYF. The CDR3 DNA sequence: TGCGCCAGCCGGTTCGAACAGGGCCCCTACGAGCAGTACTTC.

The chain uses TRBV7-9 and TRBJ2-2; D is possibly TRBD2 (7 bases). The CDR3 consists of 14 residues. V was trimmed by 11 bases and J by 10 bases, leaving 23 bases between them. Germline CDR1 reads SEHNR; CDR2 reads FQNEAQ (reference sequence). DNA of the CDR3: TGTGCCGGACGGGGGGCGGGTACACCGACGGAGCTGTTTTTT. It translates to CAGRGAGTPTELFF.

The CDR3 DNA reads as TGTGCCAGCAGCTTAGCGGGGGGTCCCGGGGAGCTGTTTTTT. The encoded protein is CASSLAGGPGELFF. The chain uses TRBV7-8 and TRBJ2-2; possible D gene TRBD2, 6 bases. CDR1 is SGHVS and CDR2 is FQNEAQ in the germline V gene. Trimming left V 0 bases short and J 6 bases short, with 8 bases between. CDR3 length: 14 residues.

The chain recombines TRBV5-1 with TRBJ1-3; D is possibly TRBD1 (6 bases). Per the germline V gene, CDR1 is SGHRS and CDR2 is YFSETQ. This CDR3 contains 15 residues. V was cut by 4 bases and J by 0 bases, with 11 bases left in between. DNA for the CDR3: TGCGCCAGCAGCGAGGGACAATACTCTGGAAACACCATATATTTT. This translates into CASSEGQYSGNTIYF.

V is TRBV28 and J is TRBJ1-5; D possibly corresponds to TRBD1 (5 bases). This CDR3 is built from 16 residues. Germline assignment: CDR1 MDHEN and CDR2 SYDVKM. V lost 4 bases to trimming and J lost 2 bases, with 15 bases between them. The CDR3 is CASSSWDLIGNQPQHF. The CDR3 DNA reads TGTGCCAGCAGTTCCTGGGACTTAATTGGCAATCAGCCCCAGCATTTT. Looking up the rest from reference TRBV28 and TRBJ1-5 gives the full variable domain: DVKVTQSSRYLVKRTGEKVFLECVQDMDHENMFWYRQDPGLGLRLIYFSYDVKMKEKGDIPEGYSVSREKKERFSLILESASTNQTSMYLCASSSWDLIGNQPQHFGDGTRLSIL.

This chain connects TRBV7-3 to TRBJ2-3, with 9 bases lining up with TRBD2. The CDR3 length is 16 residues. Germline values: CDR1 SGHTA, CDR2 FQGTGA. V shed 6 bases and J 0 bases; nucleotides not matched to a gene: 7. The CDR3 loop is CASRGSGRWSTDTQYF. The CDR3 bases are TGTGCCAGCAGGGGTAGCGGGAGATGGAGCACAGATACGCAGTATTTT.

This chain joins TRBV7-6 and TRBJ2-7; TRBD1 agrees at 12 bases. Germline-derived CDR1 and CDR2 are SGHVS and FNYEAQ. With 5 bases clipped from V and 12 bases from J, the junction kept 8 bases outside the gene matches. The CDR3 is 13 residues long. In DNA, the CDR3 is TGTGCCAGCAGCCCCGGGACAGGGGGCCTTGTGTACTTC. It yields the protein CASSPGTGGLVYF. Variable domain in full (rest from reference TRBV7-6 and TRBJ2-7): GAGVSQSPRYKVTKRGQDVALRCDPISGHVSLYWYRQALGQGPEFLTYFNYEAQQDKSGLPNDRFSAERPEGSISTLTIQRTEQRDSAMYRCASSPGTGGLVYFGPGTRLTVT.

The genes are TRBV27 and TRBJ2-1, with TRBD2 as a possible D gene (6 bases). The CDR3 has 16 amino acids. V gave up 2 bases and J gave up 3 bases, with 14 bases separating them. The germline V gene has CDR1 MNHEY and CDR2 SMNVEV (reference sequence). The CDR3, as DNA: TGTGCCAGCAGTTTACTCTCAGCGGGCCGCTACAATGAGCAGTTCTTC. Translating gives CASSLLSAGRYNEQFF.

The DNA of the CDR3 is TGTGCCAGCAGCTTATCAGGGGGCCATCAGCCCCAGCATTTT. Its protein product is CASSLSGGHQPQHF. This chain joins TRBV7-9 and TRBJ1-5, with 8 nucleotides matching TRBD1. The CDR3 runs 14 residues. With 2 bases clipped from V and 5 bases from J, the junction kept 2 bases outside the gene matches. The V gene's germline CDR1 is SEHNR and CDR2 FQNEAQ (reference sequence).